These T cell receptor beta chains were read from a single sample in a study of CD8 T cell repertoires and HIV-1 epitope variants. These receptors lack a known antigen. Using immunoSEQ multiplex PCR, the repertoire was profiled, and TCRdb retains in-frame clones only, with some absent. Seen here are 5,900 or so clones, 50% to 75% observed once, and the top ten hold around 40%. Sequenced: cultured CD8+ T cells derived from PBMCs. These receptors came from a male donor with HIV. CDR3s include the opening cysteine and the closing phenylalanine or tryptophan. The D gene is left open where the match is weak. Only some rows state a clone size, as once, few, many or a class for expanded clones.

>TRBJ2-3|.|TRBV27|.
CASSLSSTDTQYF
TGTGCCAGCAGTTTGTCCAGCACAGATACGCAGTATTTT
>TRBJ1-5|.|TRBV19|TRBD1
CASSIVAGGREPQHF
TGTGCCAGTAGTATAGTAGCAGGGGGCAGGGAGCCCCAGCATTTT
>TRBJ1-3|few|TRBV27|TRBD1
CASSSTGASGNTIYF
TGTGCCAGCAGTTCGACAGGGGCCTCTGGAAACACCATATATTTT
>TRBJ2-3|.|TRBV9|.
CASSVTPGTTDTQYF
TGTGCCAGCAGCGTAACTCCCGGGACAACAGATACGCAGTATTTT
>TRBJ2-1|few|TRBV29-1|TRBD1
CSVMGGTGENEQFF
TGCAGCGTCATGGGAGGGACAGGGGAGAATGAGCAGTTCTTC
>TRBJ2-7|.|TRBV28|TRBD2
CASVSWGGGEQYF
TGTGCCAGCGTCTCCTGGGGGGGTGGCGAGCAGTACTTC
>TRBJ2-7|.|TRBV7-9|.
CASSEGYEQYF
TGTGCCAGCAGCGAGGGGTACGAGCAGTACTTC
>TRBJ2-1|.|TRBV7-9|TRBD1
CASSLRTGGDEQFF
TGTGCCAGCAGCCTTCGGACAGGGGGGGATGAGCAGTTCTTC
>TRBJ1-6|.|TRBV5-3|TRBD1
CARSRGQGESNSPLHF
TGTGCCAGAAGCCGGGGACAGGGGGAAAGTAATTCACCCCTCCACTTT
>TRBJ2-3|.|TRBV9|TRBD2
CASSEGLAGDTDTQYF
TGTGCCAGCAGCGAGGGACTAGCGGGGGACACAGATACGCAGTATTTT
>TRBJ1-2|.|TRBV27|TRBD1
CASSLTGSNYGYTF
TGTGCCAGCAGTTTGACAGGGTCTAACTATGGCTACACCTTC
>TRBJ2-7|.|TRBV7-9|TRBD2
CASSPRTSGLYEQYF
TGTGCCAGCAGCCCCCGGACTAGCGGGTTGTACGAGCAGTACTTC
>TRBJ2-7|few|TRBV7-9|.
CASSPQGTYEQYF
TGTGCCAGCAGCCCACAGGGAACCTACGAGCAGTACTTC
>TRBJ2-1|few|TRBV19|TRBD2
CASSIRTSGTYNEQFF
TGTGCCAGTAGTATACGGACTAGCGGGACCTACAATGAGCAGTTCTTC
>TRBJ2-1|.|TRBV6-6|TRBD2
CASNLLAGDYNEQFF
TGTGCCAGCAACTTACTAGCGGGGGACTACAATGAGCAGTTCTTC
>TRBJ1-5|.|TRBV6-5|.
CASSMAGTSQPQHF
TGTGCCAGCAGTATGGCGGGGACCAGTCAGCCCCAGCATTTT
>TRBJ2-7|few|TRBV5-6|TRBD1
CASSLQGDYEQYF
TGTGCCAGCAGCTTACAGGGGGACTACGAGCAGTACTTC
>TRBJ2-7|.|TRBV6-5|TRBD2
CASSYGGGLYEQYF
TGTGCCAGCAGTTACGGCGGGGGACTCTACGAGCAGTACTTC
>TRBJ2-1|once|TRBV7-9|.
CASSLTDNEQFF
TGTGCCAGCAGCTTGACCGACAATGAGCAGTTCTTC
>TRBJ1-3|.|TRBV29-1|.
CSVGVGGNTIYF
TGCAGCGTTGGAGTAGGGGGTAACACCATATATTTT
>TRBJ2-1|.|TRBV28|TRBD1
CASSPGTGVNEQFF
TGTGCCAGCAGCCCCGGGACAGGGGTTAATGAGCAGTTCTTC
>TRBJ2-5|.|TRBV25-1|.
CASSESAESYGTQYF
TGTGCCAGCAGTGAGTCCGCAGAGTCCTACGGGACCCAGTACTTC
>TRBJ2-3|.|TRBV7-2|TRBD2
CASSLELAGGTTDTQYF
TGTGCCAGCAGCTTAGAACTAGCGGGAGGGACCACAGATACGCAGTATTTT
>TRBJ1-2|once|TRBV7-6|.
CASSPGSGRLYGYTF
TGTGCCAGCAGCCCCGGGTCGGGCAGGCTGTATGGCTACACCTTC
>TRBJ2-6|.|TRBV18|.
CASSPQRGTGANVLTF
TGTGCCAGCTCACCACAACGGGGGACAGGGGCCAACGTCCTGACTTTC
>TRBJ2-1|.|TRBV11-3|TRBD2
CASSLAGGTNEQFF
TGTGCCAGCAGCTTAGCGGGAGGGACTAATGAGCAGTTCTTC
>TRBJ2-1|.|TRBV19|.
CASSIGWGVAYNEQFF
TGTGCCAGTAGTATAGGATGGGGGGTCGCCTACAATGAGCAGTTCTTC
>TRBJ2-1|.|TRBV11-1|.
CASSLGAGYRNEQFF
TGTGCCAGCAGCCTTGGGGCAGGGTATAGGAATGAGCAGTTCTTC
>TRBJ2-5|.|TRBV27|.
CASSVIPGWGETQYF
TGTGCCAGCAGTGTGATTCCGGGATGGGGAGAGACCCAGTACTTC
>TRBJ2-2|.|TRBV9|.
CASSVWRGQNTGELFF
TGTGCCAGCAGCGTATGGCGGGGCCAAAACACCGGGGAGCTGTTTTTT
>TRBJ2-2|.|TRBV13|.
CASSLGGNTGELFF
TGTGCCAGCAGCTTAGGAGGAAACACCGGGGAGCTGTTTTTT
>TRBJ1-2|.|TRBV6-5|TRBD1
CASSSSQGADYGYTF
TGTGCCAGCAGTTCTTCACAGGGGGCTGACTATGGCTACACCTTC
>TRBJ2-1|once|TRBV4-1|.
CASSQAYKTTNNEQFF
TGCGCCAGCAGCCAAGCATATAAGACTACCAACAATGAGCAGTTCTTC
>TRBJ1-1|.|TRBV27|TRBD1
CASSLSPRQGNTEAFF
TGTGCCAGCAGTTTATCTCCGCGACAGGGTAACACTGAAGCTTTCTTT
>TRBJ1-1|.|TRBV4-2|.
CASSQPRASNTEAFF
TGTGCCAGCAGCCAACCCAGGGCCTCGAACACTGAAGCTTTCTTT
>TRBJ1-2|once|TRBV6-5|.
CASSFSTVDGYTF
TGTGCCAGCAGTTTTTCGACGGTAGATGGCTACACCTTC
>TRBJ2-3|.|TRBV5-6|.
CASSPQNQVDTQYF
TGTGCCAGCAGCCCCCAAAATCAGGTAGATACGCAGTATTTT
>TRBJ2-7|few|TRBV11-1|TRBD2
CASSLPSGTEQYF
TGTGCCAGCAGCTTACCTAGCGGGACGGAGCAGTACTTC
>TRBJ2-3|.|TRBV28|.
CASSFRSVASTDTQYF
TGTGCCAGCAGTTTTCGGAGTGTCGCGAGCACAGATACGCAGTATTTT
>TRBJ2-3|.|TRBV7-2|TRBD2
CASSLVTSGPSF
TGTGCCAGCAGCTTAGTGACTAGCGGTCCATCATTT
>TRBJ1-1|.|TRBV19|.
CASKTGGNTEAFF
TGTGCCAGTAAAACAGGAGGTAACACTGAAGCTTTCTTT
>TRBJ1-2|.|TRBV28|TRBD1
CASSYLGGQGTGYTF
TGTGCCAGCAGCTATTTGGGGGGACAGGGGACTGGCTACACCTTC
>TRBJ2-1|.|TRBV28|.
CASSLSPNEQFF
TGTGCCAGCAGTTTATCCCCCAATGAGCAGTTCTTC
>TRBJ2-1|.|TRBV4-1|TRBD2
CASSQEGGGAYNEQFF
TGCGCCAGCAGCCAAGAAGGCGGGGGGGCCTACAATGAGCAGTTCTTC
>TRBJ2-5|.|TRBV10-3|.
CAIMAAGGDETQYF
TGTGCCATCATGGCGGCGGGTGGTGATGAGACCCAGTACTTC
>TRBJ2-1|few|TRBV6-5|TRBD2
CASSYTPSGAKNEQFF
TGTGCCAGCAGTTACACCCCGAGCGGGGCTAAGAATGAGCAGTTCTTC
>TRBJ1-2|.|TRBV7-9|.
CASSHHRGYGYTF
TGTGCCAGCAGCCATCACCGGGGTTATGGCTACACCTTC
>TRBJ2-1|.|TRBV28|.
CASTRARGSYNEQFF
TGTGCCAGCACCCGCGCCAGGGGCTCCTACAATGAGCAGTTCTTC
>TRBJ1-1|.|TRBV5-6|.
CASSLGTAYTEAFF
TGTGCCAGCAGCTTGGGGACAGCATACACTGAAGCTTTCTTT
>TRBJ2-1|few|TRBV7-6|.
CASSLDAGEQFF
TGTGCCAGCAGCCTCGACGCAGGCGAGCAGTTCTTC
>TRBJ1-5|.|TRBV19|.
CASRRGKQPQHF
TGTGCCAGTAGGAGGGGCAAACAGCCCCAGCATTTT
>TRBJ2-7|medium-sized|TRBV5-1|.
CASSPELDYYEQYF
TGCGCCAGCAGCCCTGAGTTGGATTACTACGAGCAGTACTTC
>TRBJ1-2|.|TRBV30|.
CAWSAHMGGSYGYTF
TGTGCCTGGAGTGCTCACATGGGGGGCTCGTATGGCTACACCTTC
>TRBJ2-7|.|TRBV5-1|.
CASSSDAAYEQYF
TGCGCCAGCAGCTCTGACGCCGCCTACGAGCAGTACTTC
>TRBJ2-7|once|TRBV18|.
CASSPANEQYF
TGTGCCAGCTCACCAGCGAACGAGCAGTACTTC